This section outlines one T cell receptor beta chain sequence together with its context. The data stem from a study of cytomegalovirus exposure and HLA in healthy donors. Both 60 Vbeta primers and 13 Jbeta primers went into the PCR. Measured with immunoSEQ multiplex PCR; TCRdb has only the in-frame clones, and not every one. Of more than 95,000 clones in the sample, around 82% were seen once. The CDR3 extends over 13 amino acids. Germline lookup yields CDR1 MDHEN and CDR2 SYDVKM. V shed 6 bases and J 11 bases; nucleotides not matched to a gene: 9. The V and J genes are TRBV28 and TRBJ1-1; TRBD1 agrees at 10 bases. The origin of this receptor is a woman aged 40 to 50 in good health and CMV-seronegative. The sequenced sample was PBMCs. Written as DNA, the CDR3 is TGTGCCAGCAGAACCCGGACAGGGGGGAGGGCTTTCTTT. It is translated as CASRTRTGGRAFF.